This TCR beta chain was sequenced for a study of patients and donors after allogeneic stem cell transplantation. CDR1 LGHNA and CDR2 YNFKEQ come from the germline V gene. Trimming took 2 bases from V and 1 from J, leaving 12 bases between them. This CDR3 region has 16 residues. TCRdb ran MiXCR on the RT-PCR reads and lists one entry per CDR3 protein. The sample has about 89,000 distinct CDR3 sequences, about 48% seen once. The chain carries TRBV4-2 and TRBJ1-5, with D tentatively TRBD1 (5 bases). Sequenced material: blood, either unsorted or a sorted T cell fraction (not recorded which). This sequence originates from a human donor who was either an allogeneic HSCT recipient or a stem cell or donor lymphocyte infusion donor (not recorded which). It is not recorded whose cells these are; they may come from a transplant donor. The CDR3 coding sequence is TGTGCCAGCAGCCAATGGGGCTACATCAGCAATCAGCCCCAGCATTTT. Translated, it gives CASSQWGYISNQPQHF.